This entry lists 18 T cell receptor beta chains sequenced from one sample in a study of blood T cell repertoires in COVID-19. Method: immunoSEQ multiplex PCR; TCRdb's copy keeps in-frame clones and lacks some. Of 65,000 to 75,000 clones detected, approximately 78% appear once; the ten largest clones hold 8% to 10%. The source material was peripheral blood. These TCRs come from a woman over 75 with acute or convalescent COVID-19.

The chain uses TRBV16 and TRBJ2-5, with D possibly matching TRBD1 (6 bases). Germline V CDR1 and CDR2: KGHSY, FQNENV. Trimming removed 5 bases at V and 5 bases at J, with 6 bases between. The CDR3 consists of 11 residues. The CDR3 is CASSRGETQYF. The CDR3, as DNA: TGTGCCAGCAGCAGGGGGGAGACCCAGTACTTC.

The chain recombines TRBV18 with TRBJ1-3; no definite D call. This CDR3 contains 15 residues. Germline V lookup: CDR1 KGHSH, CDR2 LQKENI. V lost 0 bases and J 0 bases, leaving 6 bases between the germline ends. CDR3: CASSPPVSSGNTIYF. In nucleotides, the CDR3 is TGTGCCAGCTCACCACCGGTGAGCTCTGGAAACACCATATATTTT.

In DNA form, the CDR3 reads TGTGCCACCAGTGAATCAGGGGGCCGCGAGGAGACCCAGTACTTC. Translating gives CATSESGGREETQYF. The rearrangement joins TRBV24-1 to TRBJ2-5; 8 nucleotides match TRBD1. The junction had 8 bases not matched to a gene; V was cut back by 4 bases and J by 5 bases. This CDR3 spans 15 amino acids. Germline V gives CDR1 KGHDR, CDR2 SFDVKD.

The chain combines TRBV6-5 with TRBJ1-3; 8 bases line up with TRBD1. The CDR3 consists of 14 residues. V trimming: 6 bases; J trimming: 3 bases; junction bases outside the gene matches: 4. CDR1 is MNHEY and CDR2 is SVGAGI in the germline V gene. The CDR3 spells CASSRTGYGNTIYF. CDR3 bases: TGTGCCAGCAGCCGGACAGGGTATGGAAACACCATATATTTT.

The V and J genes are TRBV7-2 and TRBJ2-7; tentatively, D is TRBD2 (7 bases). The CDR3 has 14 amino acids. The germline gives CDR1 SGHTA, CDR2 FQGNSA. The V and J ends lost 3 bases and 4 bases respectively, with 13 bases between them. In DNA form, the CDR3 reads TGTGCCAGCAGCTTGGGGGGGGCTCCGTACGAGCAGTACTTC. As protein: CASSLGGAPYEQYF.

The CDR3 here is CAWGEGSNQPQHF. For the CDR3, the DNA is TGTGCCTGGGGGGAGGGTAGCAATCAGCCCCAGCATTTT. J is TRBJ1-5 and V is TRBV30, with D unresolved. The V end was cut by 5 bases, the J end by 0 bases, with 8 bases between. Germline lookup yields CDR1 GTSNPN and CDR2 SVGIG (reference sequence). The CDR3 is 13 residues long.

This chain connects TRBV27 to TRBJ2-1; 13 nucleotides align to TRBD2. Trimming cost V 5 bases and J 3 bases; bases outside gene matches: 7. From germline, CDR1 is MNHEY and CDR2 SMNVEV (reference sequence). The CDR3 is 17 residues long. The CDR3 DNA follows: TGTGCCAGCAGTCCCAGGACTAGCGGGGGAATCTACAATGAGCAGTTCTTC. Amino acid sequence: CASSPRTSGGIYNEQFF.

The chain combines TRBV7-2 with TRBJ1-4; D is unclear. Between the trimmed V and J ends, which lost 0 bases and 8 bases, there was a span of 16 bases. Germline V gene lookup returns CDR1 SGHTA and CDR2 FQGNSA. The CDR3 runs to 16 residues. CDR3 residues: CASSLAGPGPTEKLFF. CDR3 nucleotides: TGTGCCAGCAGCTTAGCGGGTCCGGGTCCAACCGAAAAACTGTTTTTT. Full variable domain (rest looked up from reference TRBV7-2 and TRBJ1-4): GAGVSQSPSNKVTEKGKDVELRCDPISGHTALYWYRQSLGQGLEFLIYFQGNSAPDKSGLPSDRFSAERTGGSVSTLTIQRTQQEDSAVYLCASSLAGPGPTEKLFFGSGTQLSVL.

This clone showed up just once. The chain joins TRBV30 to TRBJ1-5, with a weak D call TRBD1 (6 bases). This CDR3 spans 12 amino acids. V lost 1 base and J lost 9, with 10 bases in between. The germline V gene has CDR1 GTSNPN and CDR2 SVGIG (reference sequence). The CDR3 region has the DNA TGTGCCTGGAGTGCTACAGGGCGGCCCCAGCATTTT. It codes for CAWSATGRPQHF.

With regard to this clone: The junction departs from the called germline gene at one end, perhaps through a read error. The chain is built from TRBV7-7 and TRBJ2-7; 11 bases fit TRBD2. The CDR3 length is 15 residues. Germline V gives CDR1 SSHAT, CDR2 FNYEAQ (reference sequence). DNA for the CDR3: TGTGCTAGCAGCCAAGTAGCGGGGGGGAACTACGAGCAGTACTTC. Translating it yields CASSQVAGGNYEQYF.

This chain connects TRBV7-2 to TRBJ2-5; D uncertain. The V gene's germline CDR1 is SGHTA and CDR2 FQGNSA. The CDR3 totals 11 residues. V lost 5 bases and J lost 3, with 4 bases in between. The CDR3 sequence: CASSLKETQYF. CDR3 nucleotides: TGTGCCAGCAGCCTTAAAGAGACCCAGTACTTC.

The V call is TRBV5-6, the J call TRBJ1-1; 8 bases map to TRBD1. V shed 4 bases and J 1 base; nucleotides not matched to a gene: 6. Germline V CDR1 and CDR2: SGHDT, YYEEEE. The CDR3 runs 15 residues. The CDR3 DNA is TGTGCCAGCAGCCGACAGGGGATCCCGAACACTGAAGCTTTCTTT. As protein: CASSRQGIPNTEAFF.

The chain couples TRBV3-1 (or the pseudogene TRBV3-2) to TRBJ2-1, with 12 bases lining up with TRBD2. This CDR3 is built from 17 residues. In germline, CDR1 is LGHDT, CDR2 YNNKEL (reference sequence). The V gene end was trimmed by 0 bases and the J gene end by 6 bases; junction bases not matched to a gene: 6. CDR3 coding DNA: TGTGCCAGCAGCCAAGACCGACTAGCGGGGGCGGGCAATGAGCAGTTCTTC. Its translation: CASSQDRLAGAGNEQFF.

V gene TRBV3-1 (or the pseudogene TRBV3-2) combines with J gene TRBJ1-2; 7 positions agree with TRBD1. The CDR3 runs to 16 residues. The germline V gene has CDR1 LGHDT and CDR2 YNNKEL (reference sequence). The junction had 8 bases not matched to a gene; V was cut back by 4 bases and J by 0 bases. CDR3 protein: CASSPAGTEPNYGYTF. The CDR3 DNA is TGTGCCAGCAGCCCGGCCGGGACAGAACCTAACTATGGCTACACCTTC.

V and J are TRBV5-4 and TRBJ2-5; 9 positions agree with TRBD1. Unmatched junction bases numbered 11, after V lost 4 bases and J lost 4 bases. This CDR3 is 16 amino acids long. Germline CDR1 and CDR2: SGHNT and YYREEE (reference sequence). The CDR3 DNA reads as TGTGCCAGCAGCCCCGGAGGACAGGGGAGACGAGAGACCCAGTACTTC. Amino acids: CASSPGGQGRRETQYF.

The V call is TRBV5-4, the J call TRBJ1-4, with TRBD1 matching 7 bases. The V gene's germline CDR1 is SGHNT and CDR2 YYREEE (reference sequence). The length of the CDR3 is 14 residues. V dropped 0 bases and J dropped 8; count of bases not matched to a gene: 4. The CDR3 region is CASSLGQGHEKLFF. In nucleotides, the CDR3 is TGTGCCAGCAGCTTGGGACAGGGTCACGAAAAACTGTTTTTT.

The V call is TRBV6-5, the J call TRBJ1-4; TRBD1 agrees at 7 bases. Germline V gene sequence: CDR1 MNHEY, CDR2 SVGAGI. V dropped 4 bases and J dropped 8; count of bases not matched to a gene: 7. The CDR3 sequence is 14 residues long. The CDR3 spells CASSLRGLGEKLFF. The CDR3 nucleotides read TGTGCCAGCAGTTTGAGGGGGCTGGGGGAAAAACTGTTTTTT.

The chain has TRBV19 and TRBJ1-4; no firm D call. The V gene's germline CDR1 is LNHDA and CDR2 SQIVND (reference sequence). The CDR3 covers 17 residues. V was shortened by 5 bases and J by 0 bases, with 16 bases between the two germline ends. CDR3 region: CASSVSAASSTNEKLFF. For the CDR3, the DNA is TGTGCCAGTAGTGTTTCGGCAGCGTCCTCAACTAATGAAAAACTGTTTTTT. Full variable domain (remainder filled in from reference TRBV19 and TRBJ1-4): DGGITQSPKYLFRKEGQNVTLSCEQNLNHDAMYWYRQDPGQGLRLIYYSQIVNDFQKGDIAEGYSVSREKKESFPLTVTSAQKNPTAFYLCASSVSAASSTNEKLFFGSGTQLSVL.